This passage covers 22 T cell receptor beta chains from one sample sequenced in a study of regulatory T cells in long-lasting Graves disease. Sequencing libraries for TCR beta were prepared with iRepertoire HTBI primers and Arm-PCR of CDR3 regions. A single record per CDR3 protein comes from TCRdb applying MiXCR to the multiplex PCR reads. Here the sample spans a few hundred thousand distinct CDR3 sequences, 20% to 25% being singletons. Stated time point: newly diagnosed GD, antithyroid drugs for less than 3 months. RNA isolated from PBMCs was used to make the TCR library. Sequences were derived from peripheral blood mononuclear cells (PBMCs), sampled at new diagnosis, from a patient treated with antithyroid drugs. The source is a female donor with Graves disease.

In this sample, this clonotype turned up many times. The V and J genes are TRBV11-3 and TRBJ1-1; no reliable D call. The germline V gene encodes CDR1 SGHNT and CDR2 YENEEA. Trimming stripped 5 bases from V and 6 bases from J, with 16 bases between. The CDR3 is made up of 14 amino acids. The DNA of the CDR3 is TGTGCCAGCAGCGACCACGTTGAAGGGCCTGAAGCTTTCTTT. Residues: CASSDHVEGPEAFF.

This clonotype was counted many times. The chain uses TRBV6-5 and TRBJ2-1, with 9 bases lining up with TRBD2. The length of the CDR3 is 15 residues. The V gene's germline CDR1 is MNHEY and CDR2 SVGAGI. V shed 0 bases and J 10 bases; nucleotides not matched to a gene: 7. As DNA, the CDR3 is TGTGCCAGCAGTTACTCGGCTAGCGGGATCGGGGAGCAGTTCTTC. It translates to CASSYSASGIGEQFF.

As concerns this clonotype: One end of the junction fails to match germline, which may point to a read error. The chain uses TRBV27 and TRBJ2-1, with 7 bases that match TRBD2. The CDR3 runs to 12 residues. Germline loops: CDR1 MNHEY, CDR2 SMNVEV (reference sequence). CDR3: CASTGGYNEQSF. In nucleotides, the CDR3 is TGTGCCTCGACGGGGGGTTACAATGAGCAGTCCTTC.

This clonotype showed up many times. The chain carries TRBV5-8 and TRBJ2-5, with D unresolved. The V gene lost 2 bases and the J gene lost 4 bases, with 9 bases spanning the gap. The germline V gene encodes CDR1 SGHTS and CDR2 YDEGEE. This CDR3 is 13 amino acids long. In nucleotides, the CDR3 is TGTGCCAGCAGCTTCGCCGGGCCAGAGACCCAGTACTTC. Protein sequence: CASSFAGPETQYF.

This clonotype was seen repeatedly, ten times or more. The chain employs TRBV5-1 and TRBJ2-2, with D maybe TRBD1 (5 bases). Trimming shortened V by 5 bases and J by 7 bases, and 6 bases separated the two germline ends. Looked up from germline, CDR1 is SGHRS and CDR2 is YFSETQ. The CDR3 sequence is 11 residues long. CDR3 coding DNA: TGCGCCAGCAGGCAGGGCGGGGAGCTGTTTTTT. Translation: CASRQGGELFF. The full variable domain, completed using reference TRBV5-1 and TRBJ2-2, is KAGVTQTPRYLIKTRGQQVTLSCSPISGHRSVSWYQQTPGQGLQFLFEYFSETQRNKGNFPGRFSGRQFSNSRSEMNVSTLELGDSALYLCASRQGGELFFGEGSRLTVL.

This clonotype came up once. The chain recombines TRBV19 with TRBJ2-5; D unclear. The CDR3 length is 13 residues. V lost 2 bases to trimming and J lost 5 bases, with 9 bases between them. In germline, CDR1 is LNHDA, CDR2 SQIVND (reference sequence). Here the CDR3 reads CASSIHSRETQYF. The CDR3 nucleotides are TGTGCCAGTAGTATACACAGCCGGGAGACCCAGTACTTC. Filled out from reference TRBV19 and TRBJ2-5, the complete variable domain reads DGGITQSPKYLFRKEGQNVTLSCEQNLNHDAMYWYRQDPGQGLRLIYYSQIVNDFQKGDIAEGYSVSREKKESFPLTVTSAQKNPTAFYLCASSIHSRETQYFGPGTRLLVL.

The CDR3: CASSADGGSTGELFF. CDR3 DNA: TGTGCCAGCAGCGCTGACGGGGGAAGCACCGGGGAGCTGTTTTTT. The chain links TRBV9 to TRBJ2-2, with D possibly TRBD2 on 6 matching bases. The length of the CDR3 is 15 residues. Germline values: CDR1 SGDLS, CDR2 YYNGEE. Trimming took off 3 bases at V and 4 bases at J, with 13 bases between the two ends.

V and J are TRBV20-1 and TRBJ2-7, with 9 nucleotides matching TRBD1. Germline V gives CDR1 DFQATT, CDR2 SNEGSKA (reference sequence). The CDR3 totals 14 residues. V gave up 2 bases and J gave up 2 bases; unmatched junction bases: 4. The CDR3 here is CSARPGQGPYEQYF. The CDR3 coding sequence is TGCAGTGCTAGACCGGGACAGGGCCCCTACGAGCAGTACTTC.

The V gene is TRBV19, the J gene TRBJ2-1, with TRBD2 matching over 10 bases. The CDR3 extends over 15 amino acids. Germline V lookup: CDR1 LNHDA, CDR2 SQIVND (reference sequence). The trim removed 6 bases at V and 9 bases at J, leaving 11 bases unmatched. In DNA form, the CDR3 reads TGTGCCAGTAGGATCCTGGGAGCGGGAGGGAGTGAGCAGTTCTTC. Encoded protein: CASRILGAGGSEQFF.

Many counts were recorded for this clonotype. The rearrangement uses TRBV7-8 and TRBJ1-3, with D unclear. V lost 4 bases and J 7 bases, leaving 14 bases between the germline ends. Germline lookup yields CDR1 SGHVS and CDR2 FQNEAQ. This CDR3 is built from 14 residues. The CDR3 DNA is TGTGCCAGCAGCTCGACCCGTACTCTGAACACCATATATTTT. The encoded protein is CASSSTRTLNTIYF.

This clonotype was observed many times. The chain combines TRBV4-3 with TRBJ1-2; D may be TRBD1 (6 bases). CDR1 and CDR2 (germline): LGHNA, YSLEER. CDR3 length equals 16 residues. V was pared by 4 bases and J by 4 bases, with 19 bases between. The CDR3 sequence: CASSPSPLGGLYGYTF. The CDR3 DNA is TGCGCCAGCAGCCCCTCCCCCCTCGGGGGCCTCTATGGCTACACCTTC.

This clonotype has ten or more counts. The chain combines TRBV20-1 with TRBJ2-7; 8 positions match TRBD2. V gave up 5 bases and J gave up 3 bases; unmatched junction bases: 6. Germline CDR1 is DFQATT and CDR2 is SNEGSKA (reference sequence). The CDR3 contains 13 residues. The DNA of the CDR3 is TGCAGTGCTTCCGGGACTAGAGACTACGAGCAGTACTTC. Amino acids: CSASGTRDYEQYF.

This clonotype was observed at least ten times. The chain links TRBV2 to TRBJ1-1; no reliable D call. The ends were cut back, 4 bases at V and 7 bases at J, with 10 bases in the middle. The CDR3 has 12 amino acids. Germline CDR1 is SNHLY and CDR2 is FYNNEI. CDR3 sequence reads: CASSVEQLEAFF. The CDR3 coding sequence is TGTGCCAGCAGTGTGGAACAGCTTGAAGCTTTCTTT.

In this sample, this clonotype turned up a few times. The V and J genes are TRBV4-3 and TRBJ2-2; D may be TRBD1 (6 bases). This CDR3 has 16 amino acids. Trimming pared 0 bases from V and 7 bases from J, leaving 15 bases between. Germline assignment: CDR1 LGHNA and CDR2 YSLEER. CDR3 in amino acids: CASSQDSSGVGGELFF. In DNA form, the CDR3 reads TGCGCCAGCAGCCAAGATTCATCAGGGGTCGGCGGGGAGCTGTTTTTT.

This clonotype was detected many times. The CDR3 DNA reads TGTGCCAGCAGTTTGACAGGGAAGGGTACTGAGCAGTTCTTC. This sequence encodes CASSLTGKGTEQFF. The chain couples TRBV28 to TRBJ2-1, with TRBD1 matching over 7 bases. This CDR3 spans 14 amino acids. Germline-derived CDR1 and CDR2 are MDHEN and SYDVKM. V lost 3 bases, J lost 9 bases, and 8 bases stayed unmatched. The whole variable domain, remainder taken from reference TRBV28 and TRBJ2-1, is DVKVTQSSRYLVKRTGEKVFLECVQDMDHENMFWYRQDPGLGLRLIYFSYDVKMKEKGDIPEGYSVSREKKERFSLILESASTNQTSMYLCASSLTGKGTEQFFGPGTRLTVL.

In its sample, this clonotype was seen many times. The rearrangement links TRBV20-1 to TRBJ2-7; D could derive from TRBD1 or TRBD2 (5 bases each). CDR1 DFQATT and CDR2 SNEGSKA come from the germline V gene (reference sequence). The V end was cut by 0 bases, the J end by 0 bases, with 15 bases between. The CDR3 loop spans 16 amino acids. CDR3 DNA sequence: TGCAGTGCTAGAGATCAGCAGGGACGGAGCTCCTACGAGCAGTACTTC. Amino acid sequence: CSARDQQGRSSYEQYF.

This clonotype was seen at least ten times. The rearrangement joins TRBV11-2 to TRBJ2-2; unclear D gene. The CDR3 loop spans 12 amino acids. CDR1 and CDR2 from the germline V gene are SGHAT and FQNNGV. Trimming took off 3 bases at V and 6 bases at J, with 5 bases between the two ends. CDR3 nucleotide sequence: TGTGCCAGCAGCTTCCGGGCCGGGGAGCTGTTTTTT. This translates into CASSFRAGELFF.

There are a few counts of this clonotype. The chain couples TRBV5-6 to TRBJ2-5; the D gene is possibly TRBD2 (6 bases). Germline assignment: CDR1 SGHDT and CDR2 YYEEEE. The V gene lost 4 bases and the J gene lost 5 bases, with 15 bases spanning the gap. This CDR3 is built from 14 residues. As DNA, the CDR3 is TGTGCCAGCAGCCTCGGCCCAGGAGGGGAGACCCAGTACTTC. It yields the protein CASSLGPGGETQYF.

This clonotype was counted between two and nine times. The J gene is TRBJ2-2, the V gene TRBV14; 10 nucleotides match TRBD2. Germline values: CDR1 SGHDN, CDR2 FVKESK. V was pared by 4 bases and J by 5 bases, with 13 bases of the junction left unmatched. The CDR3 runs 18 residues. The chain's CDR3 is CASSRFPPAGGGTGELFF. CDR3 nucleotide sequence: TGTGCCAGCAGCCGGTTCCCCCCAGCGGGAGGGGGAACCGGGGAGCTGTTTTTT. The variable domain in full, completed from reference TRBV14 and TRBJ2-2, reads EAGVTQFPSHSVIEKGQTVTLRCDPISGHDNLYWYRRVMGKEIKFLLHFVKESKQDESGMPNNRFLAERTGGTYSTLKVQPAELEDSGVYFCASSRFPPAGGGTGELFFGEGSRLTVL.

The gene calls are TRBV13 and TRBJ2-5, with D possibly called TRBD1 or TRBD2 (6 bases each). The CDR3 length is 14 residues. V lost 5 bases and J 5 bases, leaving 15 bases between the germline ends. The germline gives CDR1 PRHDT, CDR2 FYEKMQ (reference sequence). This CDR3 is CASSPWGAGETQYF. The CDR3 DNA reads TGTGCCAGCAGCCCCTGGGGGGCGGGTGAGACCCAGTACTTC. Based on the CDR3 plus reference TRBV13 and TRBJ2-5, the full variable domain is AAGVIQSPRHLIKEKRETATLKCYPIPRHDTVYWYQQGPGQDPQFLISFYEKMQSDKGSIPDRFSAQQFSDYHSELNMSSLELGDSALYFCASSPWGAGETQYFGPGTRLLVL.

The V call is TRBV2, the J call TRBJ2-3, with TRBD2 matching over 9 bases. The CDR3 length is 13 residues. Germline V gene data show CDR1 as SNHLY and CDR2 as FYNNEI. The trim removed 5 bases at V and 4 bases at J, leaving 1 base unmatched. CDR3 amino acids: CASSLAGPDTQYF. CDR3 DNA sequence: TGTGCCAGCAGTCTAGCGGGGCCAGATACGCAGTATTTT.

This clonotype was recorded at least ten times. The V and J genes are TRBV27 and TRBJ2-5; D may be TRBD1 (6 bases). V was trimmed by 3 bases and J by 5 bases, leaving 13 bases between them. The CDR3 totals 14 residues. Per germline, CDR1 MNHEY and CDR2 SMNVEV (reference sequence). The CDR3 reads CASSFRTAYETQYF. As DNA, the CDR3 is TGTGCCAGCAGTTTCAGGACAGCATATGAGACCCAGTACTTC.